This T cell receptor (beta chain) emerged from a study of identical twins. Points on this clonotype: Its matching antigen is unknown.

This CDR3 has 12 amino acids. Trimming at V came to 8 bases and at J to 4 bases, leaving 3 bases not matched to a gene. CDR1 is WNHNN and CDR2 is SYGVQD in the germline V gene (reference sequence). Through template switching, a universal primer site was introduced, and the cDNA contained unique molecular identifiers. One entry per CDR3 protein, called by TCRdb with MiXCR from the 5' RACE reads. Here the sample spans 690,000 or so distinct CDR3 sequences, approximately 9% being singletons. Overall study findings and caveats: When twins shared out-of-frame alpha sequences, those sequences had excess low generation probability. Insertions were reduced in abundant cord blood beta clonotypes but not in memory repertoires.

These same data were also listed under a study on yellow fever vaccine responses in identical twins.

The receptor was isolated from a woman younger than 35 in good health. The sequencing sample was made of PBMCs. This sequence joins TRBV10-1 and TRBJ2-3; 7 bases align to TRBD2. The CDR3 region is CASGRGADTQYF. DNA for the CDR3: TGCGCCAGCGGGAGGGGAGCAGATACGCAGTATTTT.